This T cell receptor beta chain was sequenced in a study of blood T cell repertoires in COVID-19. About the research overall: COVID-19 samples from acute and convalescent phases originated in the United States, Italy and Spain.

In the authors' workflow: Using reference gene primer amplification, nucleated cell counts were estimated. Using immunoSEQ multiplex PCR, the repertoire was profiled, and TCRdb retains in-frame clones only, with some absent. V, J and clone size derive from that table, while D and trimming were established from the DNA sequence. The table lists 250,000 to 300,000 clones, 85% to 90% of them singletons. This CDR3 spans 16 amino acids. Trimming cost V 4 bases and J 1 base, with 14 bases left between them. Germline CDR1 SGHTA, CDR2 FQGNSA. Sequences were obtained from peripheral blood. The TCR comes from a woman between 40 and 55 years old who had recovered from COVID-19. The chain couples TRBV7-2 to TRBJ1-5; D perhaps matches TRBD1 (6 bases). CDR3 protein: CASSSGAGASNQPQHF. CDR3 sequence (DNA): TGTGCCAGCAGCTCCGGAGCGGGGGCGAGCAATCAGCCCCAGCATTTT.